A selection of T cell receptor beta chains follows, all from one sample in a study of T cell responses to AZD1222 COVID-19 vaccine. The repertoire was sequenced with immunoSEQ multiplex PCR; TCRdb's copy has only in-frame clones and lacks some. The sample contains around 100,000 clones, 70% to 90% of which appear only once. This specimen consisted of peripheral blood, obtained on day 0 of AZD1222 vaccination. All receptors come from an adult in good health. Each CDR3 is given with its conserved first and last residue. The D gene is left open where the match is weak.

.	TRBJ1-3	TRBV12-3/TRBV12-4	CASSSGGGNTIYF	TGTGCCAGCAGTTCGGGGGGAGGAAACACCATATATTTT
TRBD2	TRBJ2-5	TRBV10-3	CAISESTSGTRAQYF	TGTGCCATCAGTGAGTCGACTAGCGGGACCCGGGCCCAGTACTTC
.	TRBJ1-2	TRBV10-3	CAISESRAREPGGYTF	TGTGCCATCAGTGAGTCGAGGGCCAGGGAACCGGGTGGCTACACCTTC
TRBD2	TRBJ2-3	TRBV6-6	CASSWTSGGTDTQYF	TGTGCCAGCAGTTGGACTAGCGGGGGCACAGATACGCAGTATTTT
TRBD2	TRBJ2-1	TRBV12-5	CASGPGTSGGGYNEQFF	TGTGCTAGTGGCCCCGGGACTAGCGGGGGGGGCTACAATGAGCAGTTCTTC
.	TRBJ2-1	TRBV21-1	CASSKVGFLRSPRGGEFF	TGTGCCAGCAGCAAAGTTGGTTTCCTCAGGTCCCCGCGGGGGGGTGAGTTCTTC
.	TRBJ1-1	TRBV5-1	CASSRAGPLTEAFF	TGCGCCAGCAGCAGGGCAGGGCCACTCACTGAAGCTTTCTTT
.	TRBJ2-1	TRBV5-3	CARSFGASSSYNEQFF	TGTGCCAGAAGCTTTGGGGCGTCGAGCTCCTACAATGAGCAGTTCTTC
TRBD1	TRBJ1-2	TRBV28	CASSLSTGQGEGYGYTF	TGTGCCAGCAGTTTATCGACTGGACAGGGGGAAGGCTATGGCTACACCTTC
.	TRBJ1-2	TRBV6-5	CASSYSGQRPYGYTF	TGTGCCAGCAGTTACTCGGGACAACGACCCTATGGCTACACCTTC
.	TRBJ1-2	TRBV3-1/TRBV3-2	CASSQQGKLDYGYTF	TGTGCCAGCAGCCAACAGGGGAAGTTGGACTATGGCTACACCTTC
.	TRBJ2-3	TRBV7-8	CASSLLARTDTQYF	TGTGCCAGCAGCTTACTGGCACGCACAGATACGCAGTATTTT
TRBD2	TRBJ2-3	TRBV12-5	CASGPGTSGWTDTQYF	TGTGCTAGTGGCCCCGGGACTAGCGGATGGACAGATACGCAGTATTTT
TRBD1	TRBJ1-6	TRBV9	CASSHPGQGTGNSPLHF	TGTGCCAGCAGCCATCCGGGACAGGGTACGGGAAATTCACCCCTCCACTTT
.	TRBJ2-3	TRBV11-3	CASSLDVFHLTDTQYF	TGTGCCAGCAGCTTAGACGTCTTTCATCTCACAGATACGCAGTATTTT
.	TRBJ2-1	TRBV6-5	CASSSTYNEQFF	TGTGCCAGCAGTTCTACCTACAATGAGCAGTTCTTC
.	TRBJ2-7	TRBV7-2	CASSLDRVKDEQYF	TGTGCCAGCAGCTTAGACAGGGTGAAGGACGAGCAGTACTTC
.	TRBJ1-2	TRBV6-2/TRBV6-3	CASSWKGGYGYTF	TGTGCCAGCAGTTGGAAGGGAGGCTATGGCTACACCTTC
.	TRBJ1-1	TRBV4-1	CASSQGQRTEAFF	TGCGCCAGCAGCCAAGGACAGCGCACTGAAGCTTTCTTT
.	TRBJ1-2	TRBV19	CASSIRGELYTF	TGTGCCAGTAGTATAAGGGGAGAGCTATACACCTTC
TRBD2	TRBJ2-3	TRBV7-2	CASSLAPGLAGGSDTQYF	TGTGCCAGCAGCTTAGCCCCGGGACTAGCGGGAGGTTCAGATACGCAGTATTTT